The next 18 T cell receptor beta chains were all read from a single sample in a study of CD8 T cells in ankylosing spondylitis. TCRdb analysed the 5' RACE reads with MiXCR anew, one entry per CDR3 protein. The data show more than 95,000 distinct CDR3 sequences, roughly 8.3% seen once. The sample was blood, either unsorted or a sorted T cell fraction (not recorded which). The receptor set was obtained from a male donor with ankylosing spondylitis or in good health (not recorded which).

The table lists this clonotype with many counts. The genes are TRBV12-3 or TRBV12-4 and TRBJ1-2; tentatively, D is TRBD1 (6 bases). This CDR3 comprises 13 residues. Trimming removed 5 bases at V and 4 bases at J, with 11 bases between. The CDR3 reads CASSQGSSYGYTF. The CDR3 bases are TGTGCCAGCAGTCAGGGGTCTTCCTATGGCTACACCTTC.

This clonotype appeared many times. The rearrangement joins TRBV18 to TRBJ1-1; weak D call: TRBD1 (6 bases). V lost 6 bases to trimming and J lost 2 bases, with 13 bases between them. Germline CDR1 and CDR2: KGHSH and LQKENI. CDR3 size: 14 residues. CDR3 loop: CASSLQGSNTEAFF. For the CDR3, the DNA is TGTGCCAGCTCGTTACAGGGTTCTAACACTGAAGCTTTCTTT. The variable domain in full, completed from reference TRBV18 and TRBJ1-1, reads NAGVMQNPRHLVRRRGQEARLRCSPMKGHSHVYWYRQLPEEGLKFMVYLQKENIIDESGMPKERFSAEFPKEGPSILRIQQVVRGDSAAYFCASSLQGSNTEAFFGQGTRLTVV.

This clonotype was seen many times. The chain is built from TRBV19 and TRBJ1-1; no clear D gene. The CDR3 has 11 residues. Germline CDR1 LNHDA, CDR2 SQIVND (reference sequence). Trimming stripped 11 bases from V and 5 bases from J, with 12 bases between. CDR3 DNA sequence: TGTGCCTCCCAGAGGTTTACTGAAGCTTTCTTT. It is translated as CASQRFTEAFF.

This clonotype occurred many times. The genes are TRBV20-1 and TRBJ2-7, with D maybe TRBD2 (6 bases). The CDR3 spans 14 residues. In germline, CDR1 is DFQATT, CDR2 SNEGSKA (reference sequence). Trimming took 3 bases from V and 1 from J, leaving 13 bases between them. This chain's CDR3 is CSASGIGRSYEQYF. Here the CDR3 DNA reads TGCAGTGCTAGCGGGATAGGGAGGTCCTACGAGCAGTACTTC.

Ten or more counts support this clonotype. The CDR3 region is CASSMPSGSGEQFF. The CDR3 coding sequence is TGTGCCAGCAGCATGCCTAGCGGGAGTGGGGAGCAGTTCTTC. The chain links TRBV11-2 to TRBJ2-1; 10 bases align to TRBD2. The germline V gene encodes CDR1 SGHAT and CDR2 FQNNGV. With 5 bases clipped from V and 10 bases from J, the junction kept 8 bases outside the gene matches. The CDR3 extends over 14 amino acids. Variable domain in full (rest from reference TRBV11-2 and TRBJ2-1): EAGVAQSPRYKIIEKRQSVAFWCNPISGHATLYWYQQILGQGPKLLIQFQNNGVVDDSQLPKDRFSAERLKGVDSTLKIQPAKLEDSAVYLCASSMPSGSGEQFFGPGTRLTVL.

The chain carries TRBV19 and TRBJ1-6; no reliable D call. V lost 6 bases and J 0 bases, leaving 9 bases between the germline ends. The CDR3 contains 15 residues. CDR1 and CDR2 from the germline V gene are LNHDA and SQIVND (reference sequence). The CDR3 nucleotides read TGTGCCAGTAGCCGGTATAACTCCTATAATTCACCCCTCCACTTT. This codes for CASSRYNSYNSPLHF.

This clonotype was seen many times. The chain recombines TRBV18 with TRBJ2-5; D is possibly TRBD2 (5 bases). The CDR3 is made up of 15 amino acids. Looked up from germline, CDR1 is KGHSH and CDR2 is LQKENI. The V end was cut by 4 bases, the J end by 1 base, with 13 bases between. CDR3 residues: CASSRREGGQETQYF. The CDR3 DNA follows: TGTGCCAGCTCACGCCGGGAAGGTGGCCAAGAGACCCAGTACTTC.

This clonotype was observed at least ten times. The chain uses TRBV7-2 and TRBJ2-1; TRBD2 aligns across 13 bases. V lost 6 bases to trimming and J lost 4 bases; unmatched junction nucleotides: 9. This CDR3 contains 17 residues. CDR1 and CDR2 from the germline V gene are SGHTA and FQGNSA. CDR3 protein: CASRQLAGGPWYNEQFF. The CDR3 bases are TGTGCCAGCAGGCAACTAGCGGGGGGGCCATGGTACAATGAGCAGTTCTTC. Together with reference TRBV7-2 and TRBJ2-1, the CDR3 gives the full variable domain: GAGVSQSPSNKVTEKGKDVELRCDPISGHTALYWYRQSLGQGLEFLIYFQGNSAPDKSGLPSDRFSAERTGGSVSTLTIQRTQQEDSAVYLCASRQLAGGPWYNEQFFGPGTRLTVL.

Regarding this clonotype: A junction boundary mismatches the germline segment, possibly from a read error. V gene TRBV6-5 combines with J gene TRBJ2-5; D may be TRBD1 (5 bases). CDR3 size: 13 residues. Germline values: CDR1 MNHEY, CDR2 SVGAGI. The CDR3 DNA sequence: TGTACCAGCAGTTACGACTTAATAGGGGTCCAGTACTTC. Protein: CTSSYDLIGVQYF.

This clonotype has a count of ten or more. The J gene is TRBJ2-7, the V gene TRBV29-1; a possible D gene is TRBD1 (5 bases). The CDR3 length is 13 residues. The germline V gene encodes CDR1 SQVTM and CDR2 ANQGSEA. V was pared by 5 bases and J by 1 base, with 12 bases between. The CDR3 bases are TGCAGCGTTTCCCGGACAAGTTCCTACGAGCAGTACTTC. It encodes CSVSRTSSYEQYF.

For this clonotype: This may arise from a read error, as a much more abundant clone is one base away. This sequence joins TRBV24-1 and TRBJ2-7, with D maybe TRBD2 (6 bases). The V gene's germline CDR1 is KGHDR and CDR2 SFDVKD. The length of the CDR3 is 15 residues. This CDR3 is CTTSDYRRGVYEQYF. CDR3 coding DNA: TGTACCACCAGTGATTATCGGCGGGGCGTCTACGAGCAGTACTTC.

This clonotype was found many times. The rearrangement joins TRBV20-1 to TRBJ2-1, with 10 bases aligning to TRBD2. CDR3 length: 15 residues. The germline CDR1 and CDR2 sequences are DFQATT and SNEGSKA (reference sequence). The J segment lost 0 bases and the V segment lost 5 bases, leaving 4 bases of the junction unmatched. CDR3 coding DNA: TGCAGTGCTCGGCTAGCGGGAGTCTCCTACAATGAGCAGTTCTTC. It codes for CSARLAGVSYNEQFF.

This clonotype was seen many times. The J gene is TRBJ1-4, the V gene TRBV20-1; D is unresolved. Per the germline V gene, CDR1 is DFQATT and CDR2 is SNEGSKA (reference sequence). Trimming removed 3 bases at V and 7 bases at J, with 18 bases between. The CDR3 loop spans 15 amino acids. The CDR3 loop is CSASPKVWGSEKLFF. The CDR3 DNA sequence: TGCAGTGCTAGCCCGAAGGTGTGGGGTAGTGAAAAACTGTTTTTT.

Ten or more counts support this clonotype. The chain has TRBV18 and TRBJ2-3; D is ambiguous. Trimming left V 6 bases short and J 4 bases short, with 11 bases between. Per the germline V gene, CDR1 is KGHSH and CDR2 is LQKENI. The CDR3 has 13 amino acids. The CDR3 DNA follows: TGTGCCAGCTCCCTATCGGTTGCAGATACGCAGTATTTT. This translates into CASSLSVADTQYF.

This clonotype was recorded at least ten times. This chain links TRBV12-3 or TRBV12-4 with TRBJ1-1; 10 bases are a match to TRBD1. Trimming removed 5 bases from V and 4 bases from J; junction bases left unmatched: 4. The length of the CDR3 is 14 residues. CDR3 sequence: CASSSDRGLTEAFF. The CDR3, as DNA: TGTGCCAGCAGTAGCGACAGGGGGCTCACTGAAGCTTTCTTT.

This clonotype was observed many times. For the CDR3, the DNA is TGTGCCAGCAGCTTAGTTGGGGTTCGGGGGGTAGGGGATACGCAGTATTTT. Translated: CASSLVGVRGVGDTQYF. The chain has TRBV7-2 and TRBJ2-3; TRBD2 matches 7 bases. Per the germline V gene, CDR1 is SGHTA and CDR2 is FQGNSA. This CDR3 has 17 amino acids. Losses at the gene ends were 1 base for V and 6 bases for J; bases not matched to a gene: 13.

The CDR3 is CASAERGSGNTIYF. CDR3 DNA: TGTGCCAGCGCCGAGCGGGGATCTGGAAACACCATATATTTT. This chain uses TRBV12-3 or TRBV12-4 with TRBJ1-3; D gene uncertain. The CDR3 spans 14 residues. Trimming cost V 8 bases and J 1 base, with 12 bases left between them.

This clonotype was picked up many times. The chain has TRBV11-3 and TRBJ2-2; a weak D match, TRBD2 (5 bases). Trimming cost V 4 bases and J 5 bases, with 17 bases left between them. The germline V gene encodes CDR1 SGHNT and CDR2 YENEEA. This CDR3 is 16 amino acids long. Written as DNA, the CDR3 is TGTGCCAGCAGCTCCCGTAACGGGGATAAAACCGGGGAGCTGTTTTTT. Its translation is CASSSRNGDKTGELFF.